The clone carrying this TCR beta chain appeared many times. Researchers amplified the TCR beta CDR3 regions from RNA transcripts. An initial round of RT-PCR targeting the TCR CDR3 relied on the HTBI primer set. TCRdb processed the multiplex PCR reads anew with MiXCR; each CDR3 protein has one entry. The table shows fewer than 350,000 distinct CDR3 sequences, with about an eighth occurring only once. The data stem from a study of T cells in Graves' hyperthyroidism and ophthalmopathy. This CDR3 contains 14 residues. The sequence derives from a woman in her twenties or thirties with Graves' hyperthyroidism that later progressed to Graves' ophthalmopathy. The chain links TRBV3-2 to TRBJ1-2. TRBV3-2 is marked as a pseudogene. The sample was blood. The CDR3 nucleotides read TGTGCCAGCAGCCAAGAATACAGTTACTATGGCTACACCTTC. As protein: CASSQEYSYYGYTF.